This T cell receptor (beta chain) was observed in a study of cytomegalovirus exposure and HLA in healthy donors. About this clone itself: Its antigen is as yet unknown.

The study, taken as a whole, reports: In a later analysis, at a false discovery rate of 0.05, 16,951 TCR beta sequences were associated with HLA alleles.

60 Vbeta and 13 Jbeta primers were used in PCR. The method was immunoSEQ multiplex PCR; TCRdb's version includes in-frame clones alone and lacks a portion of them. This sample has some 200,000 clones, with about 80% found just once. The clonotype was recovered from a man younger than 35 in good health and CMV-seronegative. The sequenced material came from PBMCs.

The CDR3 spells CASSLKAGGETQYF. In DNA form, the CDR3 reads TGTGCCAGCAGCTTAAAGGCGGGCGGGGAGACCCAGTACTTC. The V call is TRBV7-9, the J call TRBJ2-5; tentatively, D is TRBD2 (5 bases). Germline CDR1 and CDR2: SEHNR and FQNEAQ (reference sequence). CDR3 length: 14 amino acids. V lost 2 bases to trimming and J lost 5 bases, with 12 bases between them.